The clone carrying this TCR beta chain occurred a few times. Its matching antigen is unknown. TCRdb re-called the RT-PCR reads through MiXCR, storing one row per CDR3 protein. The data hold 200,000 to 250,000 distinct CDR3 sequences, with 12% observed a single time. The sample originates from a study of response to subunit inactivated influenza vaccine. Trimming cost V 5 bases and J 10 bases, with 17 bases left between them. CDR1 and CDR2 from the germline V gene are SGHTA and FQGNSA. This CDR3 spans 13 amino acids. Points from the study as a whole: Authors suggested seasonal influenza vaccinations each recruit few new T cells.

The receptor's source is a man between 45 and 60 years old who received an inactivated influenza vaccine. The input for sequencing was non-naive T cells sorted from PBMCs, taken approximately 15 days before vaccination. The chain employs TRBV7-2 and TRBJ1-1; D uncertain. The chain's CDR3 is CASSRSEAIRAFF. CDR3 nucleotide sequence: TGTGCCAGCAGCCGATCGGAGGCCATTCGAGCTTTCTTT.